Below are 30 T cell receptor beta chains sequenced from a single sample in a study of siplizumab effects on memory and regulatory T cells. Assay: immunoSEQ multiplex PCR; the TCRdb copy retains only in-frame clones and omits some. Of about 100,000 clones in the sample, 94% were seen once. What was sequenced was non-Treg CD4+ T cells sorted from blood. The receptors shown here come from a human donor in good health.

CDR3 sequence reads: CASSLSFDSFYEQYF. The CDR3, as DNA: TGCGCCAGCAGCTTGTCTTTCGATTCGTTCTACGAGCAGTACTTC. The chain combines TRBV5-1 with TRBJ2-7, with D uncertain. Germline CDR1 is SGHRS and CDR2 is YFSETQ. This CDR3 is 15 amino acids long. The V end was cut by 1 base, the J end by 3 bases, with 14 bases between.

This chain joins TRBV7-6 and TRBJ1-4, with D possibly TRBD1 on 6 matching bases. Germline V gene data show CDR1 as SGHVS and CDR2 as FNYEAQ. The CDR3 runs 15 residues. V gave up 0 bases and J gave up 7 bases, with 12 bases separating them. The CDR3 nucleotides read TGTGCCAGCAGCTTAGCGAACAACAGGGTTGAAAAACTGTTTTTT. This encodes CASSLANNRVEKLFF.

This chain uses TRBV6-6 with TRBJ1-3; D ambiguous. CDR3 length equals 15 residues. Trimming removed 4 bases from V and 3 bases from J, with 13 bases in between. The germline gives CDR1 MNHNY, CDR2 SVGAGI (reference sequence). CDR3 amino acids: CASSSPSRSGNTIYF. The CDR3 coding sequence is TGTGCCAGCAGTTCCCCGTCCAGGAGTGGAAACACCATATATTTT.

The chain couples TRBV6-5 to TRBJ2-2; either TRBD1 or TRBD2 may fit D (6 bases each). Germline-derived CDR1 and CDR2 are MNHEY and SVGAGI. CDR3 length: 13 amino acids. The V and J ends lost 5 bases and 8 bases respectively, with 12 bases between them. The CDR3 nucleotides are TGTGCCAGCAGTGCCCGGGGGCCAGGGGAGCTGTTTTTT. Residues: CASSARGPGELFF.

The rearrangement uses TRBV19 and TRBJ2-2; perhaps TRBD2 as D (5 bases). From germline, CDR1 is LNHDA and CDR2 SQIVND (reference sequence). This CDR3 has 17 amino acids. The V end was cut by 4 bases, the J end by 4 bases, with 19 bases between. The CDR3 coding sequence is TGTGCCAGTAGTACCCGATTTCGGGGTAGCCCCACCGGGGAGCTGTTTTTT. Amino acid sequence: CASSTRFRGSPTGELFF.

The chain combines TRBV6-6 with TRBJ2-1, with D tentatively TRBD2 (6 bases). This CDR3 contains 13 residues. Germline CDR1 MNHNY, CDR2 SVGAGI (reference sequence). Between the trimmed V and J ends, which lost 11 bases and 8 bases, there was a span of 19 bases. The DNA of the CDR3 is TGTGCCGTCAGCGCGGAGGGCCTTTATGAGCAGTTCTTC. Translated: CAVSAEGLYEQFF.

About this clone itself: The same CDR3 arises from other DNA sequences in this sample as well. The chain employs TRBV18 and TRBJ2-1, with D perhaps TRBD1 (5 bases). The CDR3 extends over 12 amino acids. CDR1 KGHSH and CDR2 LQKENI come from the germline V gene. The germline V and J ends were trimmed by 6 bases and 6 bases, with 9 bases remaining between them. This CDR3 is CASSPQGNEQFF. In DNA form, the CDR3 reads TGTGCCAGCTCCCCGCAGGGCAATGAGCAGTTCTTC.

This clone was seen just once. The chain is built from TRBV19 and TRBJ2-2, with TRBD1 matching 7 bases. The length of the CDR3 is 13 residues. Germline values: CDR1 LNHDA, CDR2 SQIVND (reference sequence). J gave up 2 bases and V 8 bases, and 2 bases lay outside the gene matches. This CDR3 reads CASGQVNTGELFF. CDR3 bases: TGTGCCAGTGGACAGGTTAACACCGGGGAGCTGTTTTTT.

This chain links TRBV7-9 with TRBJ1-5; D gene ambiguous. Germline CDR1 and CDR2: SEHNR and FQNEAQ (reference sequence). This CDR3 comprises 13 residues. V gave up 1 base and J gave up 4 bases, with 5 bases separating them. This CDR3 reads CASSLEWNQPQHF. CDR3 coding DNA: TGTGCCAGCAGCTTAGAGTGGAATCAGCCCCAGCATTTT.

The rearrangement links TRBV13 to TRBJ2-1, with D unclear. Looked up from germline, CDR1 is PRHDT and CDR2 is FYEKMQ (reference sequence). The CDR3 has 12 amino acids. Between the trimmed V and J ends, which lost 3 bases and 8 bases, there was a span of 8 bases. The CDR3 DNA is TGTGCCAGCAGCTTTCGAAGCTATGAGCAGTTCTTC. Translated: CASSFRSYEQFF.

The chain joins TRBV5-6 to TRBJ2-3, with 7 bases that match TRBD1. This CDR3 has 14 amino acids. Germline CDR1 SGHDT, CDR2 YYEEEE. Trimming removed 7 bases from V and 5 bases from J; junction bases left unmatched: 10. For the CDR3, the DNA is TGTGCCAGCGGACAGGACGGCTGGGTAGATACGCAGTATTTT. This sequence encodes CASGQDGWVDTQYF.

The J gene is TRBJ1-3, the V gene TRBV19, with TRBD1 as a possible D gene (6 bases). The CDR3 totals 15 residues. V shed 7 bases and J shed 1 base, with 14 bases lying between them. In germline, CDR1 is LNHDA, CDR2 SQIVND (reference sequence). The DNA of the CDR3 is TGTGCCAGTAAGGACAGAGATATTTCTGGAAACACCATATATTTT. This gives the protein CASKDRDISGNTIYF.

The chain recombines TRBV7-9 with TRBJ1-2; D is uncertain. The germline V gene has CDR1 SEHNR and CDR2 FQNEAQ (reference sequence). Between the trimmed V and J ends, which lost 0 bases and 7 bases, there was a span of 9 bases. The CDR3 totals 13 residues. The CDR3 DNA reads as TGTGCCAGCAGCTTAGCACGGCTAGGTGGCTACACCTTC. This sequence encodes CASSLARLGGYTF.

The chain is built from TRBV5-5 and TRBJ2-7; no firm D call. The CDR3 has 15 residues. Trimming left V 1 base short and J 0 bases short, with 11 bases between. Germline V lookup: CDR1 SGHKS, CDR2 YYEKEE (reference sequence). This CDR3 is CASSLSQAISYEQYF. CDR3 DNA: TGTGCCAGCAGCTTGAGTCAGGCTATCTCCTACGAGCAGTACTTC. The whole variable domain, filled in from reference TRBV5-5 and TRBJ2-7, reads DAGVTQSPTHLIKTRGQQVTLRCSPISGHKSVSWYQQVLGQGPQFIFQYYEKEERGRGNFPDRFSARQFPNYSSELNVNALLLGDSALYLCASSLSQAISYEQYFGPGTRLTVT.

The J gene is TRBJ2-1, the V gene TRBV25-1; the match to TRBD2 covers 8 bases. Trimming cost V 5 bases and J 3 bases; bases outside gene matches: 0. The CDR3 is 13 residues long. Germline-derived CDR1 and CDR2 are MGHDK and SYGVNS. The CDR3: CASSTSGYNEQFF. CDR3 nucleotide sequence: TGTGCCAGCAGTACTAGCGGCTACAATGAGCAGTTCTTC.

The gene calls are TRBV28 and TRBJ2-6; 12 nucleotides agree with TRBD1. V gave up 10 bases and J gave up 4 bases; unmatched junction bases: 11. From germline, CDR1 is MDHEN and CDR2 SYDVKM. The CDR3 runs 17 residues. Here the CDR3 reads CATKPGQGAIGANVLTF. CDR3 nucleotides: TGTGCCACCAAACCGGGACAGGGGGCGATCGGGGCCAACGTCCTGACTTTC.

The chain combines TRBV19 with TRBJ1-5, with unresolved D. CDR3 length: 14 amino acids. Germline V gene sequence: CDR1 LNHDA, CDR2 SQIVND (reference sequence). The V end lost 3 bases, the J end lost 4 bases, and 10 bases lay between the germline ends. The CDR3 coding sequence is TGTGCCAGTAGTATGGACCCTACAAATCAGCCCCAGCATTTT. It translates to CASSMDPTNQPQHF.

This clone has a single count. The rearrangement links TRBV7-9 to TRBJ2-3, with no clear D. This CDR3 comprises 14 residues. V gave up 2 bases and J gave up 2 bases, with 8 bases separating them. The germline gives CDR1 SEHNR, CDR2 FQNEAQ (reference sequence). The CDR3 coding sequence is TGTGCCAGCAGCTTATACGGCGCCACAGATACGCAGTATTTT. As protein: CASSLYGATDTQYF.

The V call is TRBV5-5, the J call TRBJ2-3; D ambiguous. V dropped 4 bases and J dropped 3 bases, with 9 bases sitting between them. The CDR3 is 13 amino acids. CDR1 is SGHKS and CDR2 is YYEKEE in the germline V gene (reference sequence). In DNA, the CDR3 is TGTGCCAGCAGCCCCCTCTCAACAGATACGCAGTATTTT. Translation gives CASSPLSTDTQYF.

V is TRBV7-9 and J is TRBJ1-2, with a tentative D call TRBD1 (5 bases). V gave up 5 bases and J gave up 2 bases, with 18 bases separating them. Germline values: CDR1 SEHNR, CDR2 FQNEAQ (reference sequence). This CDR3 has 16 amino acids. The CDR3 bases are TGTGCCAGCAGCGTCCTTGGGGGTGATCGGAACTATGGCTACACCTTC. Its protein is CASSVLGGDRNYGYTF.

The chain carries TRBV7-9 and TRBJ2-3; no firm D call. This CDR3 has 12 residues. V lost 3 bases, J lost 14 bases, and 15 bases lay in between. Looked up from germline, CDR1 is SEHNR and CDR2 is FQNEAQ (reference sequence). DNA for the CDR3: TGTGCCAGCAGCTTGGCTATGGGCAAACCGTATTTT. Amino acid sequence: CASSLAMGKPYF.

On this clone itself: The germline gene is not matched at one end of the junction; a read error may be the cause. The chain employs TRBV7-3 and TRBJ2-4; D not resolved. CDR1 and CDR2 from the germline V gene are SGHTA and FQGTGA. This CDR3 is built from 14 residues. The DNA of the CDR3 is TGTGCCAGCACCACGAGGAAGACCAAAATCATTCAGTACTTC. Translation gives CASTTRKTKIIQYF.

The CDR3 DNA is TGTGCCAGCAGCTTAGCGTACACGCAAGAGACCCAGTACTTC. This encodes CASSLAYTQETQYF. V and J are TRBV7-9 and TRBJ2-5; D unclear. Germline lookup yields CDR1 SEHNR and CDR2 FQNEAQ (reference sequence). The CDR3 has 14 amino acids. Trimming left V 0 bases short and J 2 bases short, with 7 bases between.

The rearrangement joins TRBV6-1 to TRBJ1-1; D is undetermined. The CDR3 is made up of 14 amino acids. With 2 bases removed from V and 3 bases from J, the gap between germline ends came to 10 bases. Germline V gene sequence: CDR1 MNHNS, CDR2 SASEGT. CDR3 protein: CASSEIFADTEAFF. The CDR3 DNA reads TGTGCCAGCAGTGAAATTTTTGCGGACACTGAAGCTTTCTTT.

The chain joins TRBV6-5 to TRBJ1-5; 7 bases agree with TRBD1. The CDR3 runs 14 residues. Germline V gene sequence: CDR1 MNHEY, CDR2 SVGAGI. V trimming: 6 bases; J trimming: 5 bases; junction bases outside the gene matches: 7. Written as DNA, the CDR3 is TGTGCCAGCAGCCTGACAGGGACTTATCAGCCCCAGCATTTT. Its protein product is CASSLTGTYQPQHF.

J is TRBJ1-1 and V is TRBV7-3; D ambiguous. Germline-derived CDR1 and CDR2 are SGHTA and FQGTGA. The ends were cut back, 5 bases at V and 5 bases at J, with 12 bases in the middle. The CDR3 has 13 residues. The CDR3 is CASSTNLGTEAFF. CDR3 nucleotides: TGTGCCAGCAGCACCAATCTGGGGACTGAAGCTTTCTTT.

V gene TRBV30 combines with J gene TRBJ1-5, with D hard to call. Germline V gene data show CDR1 as GTSNPN and CDR2 as SVGIG (reference sequence). The CDR3 contains 13 residues. V was shortened by 5 bases and J by 3 bases, with 11 bases between the two germline ends. CDR3 sequence (DNA): TGTGCCTGGGCGAGTGAAGACAATCAGCCCCAGCATTTT. This codes for CAWASEDNQPQHF.

The V gene is TRBV5-4, the J gene TRBJ1-2; D may be TRBD1 (6 bases). Trimming left V 1 base short and J 7 bases short, with 20 bases between. This CDR3 contains 16 residues. The V gene's germline CDR1 is SGHNT and CDR2 YYREEE (reference sequence). This CDR3 reads CASSLFGTPDNSGYTF. The CDR3 DNA is TGTGCCAGCAGCTTGTTTGGGACACCGGACAATTCTGGCTACACCTTC.

The V call is TRBV4-1, the J call TRBJ2-7, with a tentative D call TRBD1 (6 bases). This CDR3 spans 16 amino acids. CDR1 MGHRA and CDR2 YSYEKL come from the germline V gene. Trimming shortened V by 4 bases and J by 2 bases, and 18 bases separated the two germline ends. CDR3 loop: CASSPQGQGFAYEQYF. Here the CDR3 DNA reads TGCGCCAGCAGCCCCCAGGGGCAGGGGTTTGCCTACGAGCAGTACTTC.

The chain is built from TRBV6-5 and TRBJ2-3; D may be TRBD1 (6 bases). The ends were cut back, 0 bases at V and 1 base at J, with 11 bases in the middle. The germline CDR1 and CDR2 sequences are MNHEY and SVGAGI. This CDR3 has 16 residues. In DNA, the CDR3 is TGTGCCAGCAGTTACTCGAGGGGGTCCGGCACAGATACGCAGTATTTT. It codes for CASSYSRGSGTDTQYF.